This T cell receptor (beta chain) was profiled in a study of blood T cells in healthy people across ages. Findings and limits, study-wide: Per million T cells, TCR beta diversity dropped roughly linearly as age increased.

The sample holds a few counts of this clonotype. Its target is not known. The authors ran a second PCR of roughly 6 to 11 cycles using a sample-barcoded 5' primer and a J-beta primer mix. Each CDR3 protein gets one entry after TCRdb re-called the 5' RACE reads with MiXCR. The table includes fewer than 2,000,000 distinct CDR3 sequences, roughly 43% detected once. CDR3 length equals 17 residues. Germline V gene lookup returns CDR1 LNHNV and CDR2 YYDKDF (reference sequence). Trimming took off 1 base at V and 2 bases at J, with 16 bases between the two ends. The sequence was obtained from a human donor in good health. The specimen sequenced was blood. J is TRBJ2-3 and V is TRBV15; D gene ambiguous. The CDR3 nucleotides read TGTGCCACCAGCAGAGGTTATACCGGGTCCGCCACAGATACGCAGTATTTT. Its translation is CATSRGYTGSATDTQYF.